This T cell receptor beta chain is drawn from a study of blood T cells in healthy people across ages. Overall study results and limits: The long-lived group displayed more naive CD4+ cells, plus higher diversity, than the aged donors did.

The use of a sample-barcoded 5' primer and a J-beta primer mix characterized a second PCR of about 7 to 12 cycles. MiXCR, run by TCRdb on the 5' RACE reads, gives a single entry per CDR3 protein. Found here are just over 800,000 distinct CDR3 sequences, 62% of them singletons; the top ten hold around a quarter. As to this clonotype: Its matching antigen is unknown.

Extraction of total RNA produced a minimum of 5.5 micrograms from each sample. Between the trimmed V and J ends, which lost 2 bases and 3 bases, there was a span of 11 bases. Germline V gives CDR1 MNHEY, CDR2 SVGEGT. The length of the CDR3 is 15 residues. Sequenced input: blood. V usage is TRBV6-2 or TRBV6-3 and J usage is TRBJ1-5, with D hard to call. The clonotype comes from a man aged 25 to 40 in good health. CDR3 in amino acids: CASSYGRLNNQPQHF. The CDR3 coding sequence is TGTGCCAGCAGTTACGGCAGGCTGAACAATCAGCCCCAGCATTTT.